This TCR beta chain was sequenced in a study of T cell clusters in autoimmune cytopenias. Each sample's input was approximately 270 ng genomic DNA, some 34,000 genome equivalents. This clonotype is labeled medium-sized based on frequency. One tube held mixed TRB-A and TRB-B primer pools for touch-down PCR. TCRdb re-called the multiplex PCR reads, yielding one record per CDR3 amino acid sequence without DNA. The sample's table shows about 14,000 distinct CDR3 sequences. This CDR3 is built from 15 residues. Germline-derived CDR1 and CDR2 are LNHDA and SQIVND (reference sequence). These records were also assigned to another study, of T cell repertoires in aging, cancer and after chemotherapy. That report notes: Healthy donor repertoires were recorded over several months to years and showed clear clonal overlap.

Source material: peripheral blood. The source of this sequence is a human donor in good health. The chain couples TRBV19 to TRBJ2-2; TCRdb calls TRBD2, which cannot be checked without DNA. The CDR3 region is CASSAQGGLAGELFF. The variable domain in full, with the rest retrieved from reference TRBV19 and TRBJ2-2, is DGGITQSPKYLFRKEGQNVTLSCEQNLNHDAMYWYRQDPGQGLRLIYYSQIVNDFQKGDIAEGYSVSREKKESFPLTVTSAQKNPTAFYLCASSAQGGLAGELFFGEGSRLTVL.